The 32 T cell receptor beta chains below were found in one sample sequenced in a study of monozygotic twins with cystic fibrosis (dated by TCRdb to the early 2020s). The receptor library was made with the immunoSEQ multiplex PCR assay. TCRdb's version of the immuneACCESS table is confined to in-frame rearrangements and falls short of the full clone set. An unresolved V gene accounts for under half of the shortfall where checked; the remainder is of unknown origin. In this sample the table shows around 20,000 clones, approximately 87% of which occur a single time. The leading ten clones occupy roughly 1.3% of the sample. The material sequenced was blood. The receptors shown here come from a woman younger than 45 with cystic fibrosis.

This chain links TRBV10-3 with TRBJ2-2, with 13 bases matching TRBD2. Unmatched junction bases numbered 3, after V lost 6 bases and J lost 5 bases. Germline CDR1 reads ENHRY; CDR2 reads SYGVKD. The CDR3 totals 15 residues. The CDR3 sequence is CAIRPGLAGTGELFF. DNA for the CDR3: TGTGCCATCAGGCCGGGACTAGCGGGGACCGGGGAGCTGTTTTTT.

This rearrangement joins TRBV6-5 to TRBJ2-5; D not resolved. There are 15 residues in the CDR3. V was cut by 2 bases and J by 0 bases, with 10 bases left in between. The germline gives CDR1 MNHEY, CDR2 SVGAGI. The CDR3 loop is CASSYADTYQETQYF. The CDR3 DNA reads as TGTGCCAGCAGTTACGCAGACACTTACCAAGAGACCCAGTACTTC.

The CDR3 DNA reads as TGTGCCACCAGCAGAGACCGTGGTGCAGGGAACCACGAGCAGTACTTC. Translating it yields CATSRDRGAGNHEQYF. V is TRBV15 and J is TRBJ2-7, with D perhaps matching TRBD1 (5 bases). Germline CDR1 reads LNHNV; CDR2 reads YYDKDF (reference sequence). V lost 0 bases, J lost 5 bases, and 17 bases lay in between. This CDR3 contains 16 residues.

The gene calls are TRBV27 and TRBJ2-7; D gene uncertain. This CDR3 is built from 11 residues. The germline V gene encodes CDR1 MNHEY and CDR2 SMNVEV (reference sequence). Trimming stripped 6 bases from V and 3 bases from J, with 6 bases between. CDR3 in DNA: TGTGCCAGCAGACAAAACTACGAGCAGTACTTC. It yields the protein CASRQNYEQYF.

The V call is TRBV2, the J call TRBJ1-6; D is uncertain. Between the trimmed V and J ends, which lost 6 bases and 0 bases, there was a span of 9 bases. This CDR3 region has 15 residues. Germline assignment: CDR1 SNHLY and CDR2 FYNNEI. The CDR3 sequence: CASSRLSSYNSPLHF. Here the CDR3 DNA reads TGTGCCAGCAGCCGATTAAGCTCCTATAATTCACCCCTCCACTTT.

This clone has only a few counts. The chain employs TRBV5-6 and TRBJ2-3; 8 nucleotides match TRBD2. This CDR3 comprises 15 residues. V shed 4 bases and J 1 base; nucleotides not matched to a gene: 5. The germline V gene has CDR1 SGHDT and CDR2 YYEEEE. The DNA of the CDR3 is TGTGCCAGCAGCATCGGACTAGCCCGCACAGATACGCAGTATTTT. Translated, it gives CASSIGLARTDTQYF.

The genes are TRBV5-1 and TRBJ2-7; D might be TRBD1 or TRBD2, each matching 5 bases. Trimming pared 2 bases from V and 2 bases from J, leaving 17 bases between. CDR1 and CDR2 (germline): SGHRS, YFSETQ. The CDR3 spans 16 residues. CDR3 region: CASSLDLGTLTYEQYF. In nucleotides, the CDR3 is TGCGCCAGCAGCTTAGACCTCGGGACCCTAACCTACGAGCAGTACTTC. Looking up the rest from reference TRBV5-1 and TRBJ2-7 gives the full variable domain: KAGVTQTPRYLIKTRGQQVTLSCSPISGHRSVSWYQQTPGQGLQFLFEYFSETQRNKGNFPGRFSGRQFSNSRSEMNVSTLELGDSALYLCASSLDLGTLTYEQYFGPGTRLTVT.

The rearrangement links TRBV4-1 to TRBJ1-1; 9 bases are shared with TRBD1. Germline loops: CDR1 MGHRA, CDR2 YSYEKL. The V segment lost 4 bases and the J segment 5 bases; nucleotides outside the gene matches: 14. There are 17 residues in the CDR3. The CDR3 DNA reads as TGCGCCAGCAGCCGCCAATTTGGAACAGGGGGCTTAACTGAAGCTTTCTTT. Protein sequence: CASSRQFGTGGLTEAFF.

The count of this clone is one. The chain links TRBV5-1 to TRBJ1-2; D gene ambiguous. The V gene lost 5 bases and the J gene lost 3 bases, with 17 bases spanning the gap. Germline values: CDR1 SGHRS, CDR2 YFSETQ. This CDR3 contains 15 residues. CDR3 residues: CASRSALGFDYGYTF. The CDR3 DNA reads TGCGCCAGCAGATCGGCGTTAGGCTTTGACTATGGCTACACCTTC.

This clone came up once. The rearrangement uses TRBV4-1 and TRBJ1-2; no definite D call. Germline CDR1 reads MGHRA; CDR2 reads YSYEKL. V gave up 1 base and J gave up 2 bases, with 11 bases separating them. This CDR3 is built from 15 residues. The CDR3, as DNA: TGCGCCAGCAGCCAAGGTGTGGGCGCGAACTATGGCTACACCTTC. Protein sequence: CASSQGVGANYGYTF.

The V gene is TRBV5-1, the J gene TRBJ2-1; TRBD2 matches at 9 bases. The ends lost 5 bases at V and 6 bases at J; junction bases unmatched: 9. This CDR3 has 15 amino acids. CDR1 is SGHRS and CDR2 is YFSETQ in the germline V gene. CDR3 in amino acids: CASSGELAGFNEQFF. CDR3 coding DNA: TGCGCCAGCAGTGGAGAGCTAGCGGGGTTCAATGAGCAGTTCTTC.

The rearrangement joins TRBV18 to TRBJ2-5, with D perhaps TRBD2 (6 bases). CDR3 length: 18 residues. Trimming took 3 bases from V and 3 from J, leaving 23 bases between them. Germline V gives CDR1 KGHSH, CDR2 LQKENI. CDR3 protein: CASSPRLIGGRLEETQYF. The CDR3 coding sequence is TGTGCCAGCTCACCCAGACTCATTGGGGGGAGGTTAGAAGAGACCCAGTACTTC.

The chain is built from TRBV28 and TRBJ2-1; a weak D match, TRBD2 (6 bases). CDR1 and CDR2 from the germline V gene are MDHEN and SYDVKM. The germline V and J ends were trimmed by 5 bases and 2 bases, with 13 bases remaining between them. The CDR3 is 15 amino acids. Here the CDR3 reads CASSDSTSTYNEQFF. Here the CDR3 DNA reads TGTGCCAGCAGTGATTCGACTAGTACCTACAATGAGCAGTTCTTC.

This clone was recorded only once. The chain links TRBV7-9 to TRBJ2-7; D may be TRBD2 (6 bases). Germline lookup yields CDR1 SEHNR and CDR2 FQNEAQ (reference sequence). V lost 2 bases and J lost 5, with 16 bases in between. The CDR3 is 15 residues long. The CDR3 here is CASSLPTLGRHEQYF. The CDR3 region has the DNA TGTGCCAGCAGCTTACCGACACTGGGGAGGCACGAGCAGTACTTC.

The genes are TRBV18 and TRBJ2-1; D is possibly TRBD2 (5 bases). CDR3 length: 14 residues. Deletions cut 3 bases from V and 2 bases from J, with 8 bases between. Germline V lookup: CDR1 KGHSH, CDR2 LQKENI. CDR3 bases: TGTGCCAGCTCACCCCGGGAACCCTACAATGAGCAGTTCTTC. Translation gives CASSPREPYNEQFF.

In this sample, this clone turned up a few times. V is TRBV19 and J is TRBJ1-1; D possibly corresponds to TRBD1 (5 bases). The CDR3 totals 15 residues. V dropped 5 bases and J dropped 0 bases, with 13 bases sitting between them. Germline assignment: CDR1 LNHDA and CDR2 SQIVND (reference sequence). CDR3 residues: CASSPLGLMNTEAFF. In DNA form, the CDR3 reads TGTGCCAGTAGTCCGTTGGGACTCATGAACACTGAAGCTTTCTTT.

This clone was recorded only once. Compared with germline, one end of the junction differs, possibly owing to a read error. The CDR3 bases are TGCGCCAGCAGCTGGGGAGTGTCCTCGGAGCGGTACTTC. It translates to CASSWGVSSERYF. The chain employs TRBV5-1 and TRBJ2-7; maybe TRBD2 (5 bases). From germline, CDR1 is SGHRS and CDR2 YFSETQ. The CDR3 has 13 residues.

CDR3 in DNA: TGTGCCAGCAGGCCAAACAGGGCCGGGGGGACTGAAGCTTTCTTT. It is translated as CASRPNRAGGTEAFF. The rearrangement uses TRBV6-1 and TRBJ1-1; tentative D call: TRBD1 (6 bases). CDR1 MNHNS and CDR2 SASEGT come from the germline V gene. V lost 6 bases, J lost 5 bases, and 19 bases lay in between. This CDR3 has 15 amino acids.

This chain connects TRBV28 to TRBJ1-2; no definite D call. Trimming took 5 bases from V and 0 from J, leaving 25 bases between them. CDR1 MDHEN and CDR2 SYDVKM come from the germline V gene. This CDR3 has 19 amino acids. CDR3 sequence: CASSRPPPSREETNYGYTF. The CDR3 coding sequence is TGTGCCAGCAGTAGGCCCCCTCCAAGTCGGGAGGAAACTAACTATGGCTACACCTTC.

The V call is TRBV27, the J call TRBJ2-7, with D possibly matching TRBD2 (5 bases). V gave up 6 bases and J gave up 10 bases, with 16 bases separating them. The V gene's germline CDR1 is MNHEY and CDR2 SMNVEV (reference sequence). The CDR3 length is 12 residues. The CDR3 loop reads CASSPRPGYQYF. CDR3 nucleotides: TGTGCCAGCAGCCCAAGACCGGGATATCAGTACTTC.

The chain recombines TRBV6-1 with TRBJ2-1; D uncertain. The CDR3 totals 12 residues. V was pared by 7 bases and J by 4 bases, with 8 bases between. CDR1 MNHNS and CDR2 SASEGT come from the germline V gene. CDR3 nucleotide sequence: TGTGCCAGCAAGTACGGGTACAATGAGCAGTTCTTC. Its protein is CASKYGYNEQFF.

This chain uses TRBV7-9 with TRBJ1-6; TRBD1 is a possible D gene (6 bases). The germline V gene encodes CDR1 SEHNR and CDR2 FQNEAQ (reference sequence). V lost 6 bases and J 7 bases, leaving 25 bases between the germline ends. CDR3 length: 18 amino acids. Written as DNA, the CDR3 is TGTGCCAGCAGTATAAAACCGACCGGGACATCGGCGAATTCACCCCTCCACTTT. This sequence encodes CASSIKPTGTSANSPLHF.

The CDR3 nucleotides are TGTGCCAGCAGTTTACGAGTATCTGGAAACACCATATATTTT. Its protein is CASSLRVSGNTIYF. The V and J genes are TRBV28 and TRBJ1-3; D unresolved. The CDR3 contains 14 residues. V was pared by 2 bases and J by 1 base, with 6 bases between. In germline, CDR1 is MDHEN, CDR2 SYDVKM.

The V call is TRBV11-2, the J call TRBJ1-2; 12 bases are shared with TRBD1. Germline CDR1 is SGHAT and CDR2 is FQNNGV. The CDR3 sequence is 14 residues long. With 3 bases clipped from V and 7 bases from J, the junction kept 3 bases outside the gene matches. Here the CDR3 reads CASSLGQGARGYTF. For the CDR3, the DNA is TGTGCCAGCAGCTTGGGACAGGGGGCTCGTGGCTACACCTTC. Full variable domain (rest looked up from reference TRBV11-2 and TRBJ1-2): EAGVAQSPRYKIIEKRQSVAFWCNPISGHATLYWYQQILGQGPKLLIQFQNNGVVDDSQLPKDRFSAERLKGVDSTLKIQPAKLEDSAVYLCASSLGQGARGYTFGSGTRLTVV.

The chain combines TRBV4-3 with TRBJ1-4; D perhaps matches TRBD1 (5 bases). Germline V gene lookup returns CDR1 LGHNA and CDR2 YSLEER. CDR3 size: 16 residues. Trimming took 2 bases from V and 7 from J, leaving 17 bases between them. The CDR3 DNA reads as TGCGCCAGCAGCCAAACCCCAGGGAGCGATGTTGAAAAACTGTTTTTT. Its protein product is CASSQTPGSDVEKLFF.

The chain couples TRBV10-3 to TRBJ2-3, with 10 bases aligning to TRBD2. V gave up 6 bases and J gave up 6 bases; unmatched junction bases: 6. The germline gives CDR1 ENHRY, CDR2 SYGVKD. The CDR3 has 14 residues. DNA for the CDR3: TGTGCCATCAGCATTAGCGGGGGGCGGGATACGCAGTATTTT. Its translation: CAISISGGRDTQYF.

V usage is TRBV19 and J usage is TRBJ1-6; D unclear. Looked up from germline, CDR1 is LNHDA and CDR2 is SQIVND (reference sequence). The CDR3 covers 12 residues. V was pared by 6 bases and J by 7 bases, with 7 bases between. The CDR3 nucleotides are TGTGCCAGTAGGCTTTTGAATTCACCCCTCCACTTT. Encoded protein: CASRLLNSPLHF. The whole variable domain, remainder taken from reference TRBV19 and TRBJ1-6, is DGGITQSPKYLFRKEGQNVTLSCEQNLNHDAMYWYRQDPGQGLRLIYYSQIVNDFQKGDIAEGYSVSREKKESFPLTVTSAQKNPTAFYLCASRLLNSPLHFGNGTRLTVT.

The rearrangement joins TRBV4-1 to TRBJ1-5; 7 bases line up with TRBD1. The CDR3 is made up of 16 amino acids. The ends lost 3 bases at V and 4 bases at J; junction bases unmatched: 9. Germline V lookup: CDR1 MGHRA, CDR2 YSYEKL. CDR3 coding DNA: TGCGCCAGCAGCCACTCCTTCCGGGACAGTAATCAGCCCCAGCATTTT. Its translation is CASSHSFRDSNQPQHF.

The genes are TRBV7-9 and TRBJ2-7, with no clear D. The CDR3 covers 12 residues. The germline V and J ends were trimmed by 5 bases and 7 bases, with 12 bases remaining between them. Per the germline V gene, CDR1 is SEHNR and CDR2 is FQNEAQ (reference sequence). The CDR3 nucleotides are TGTGCCAGCAGCCGACCTTTGGGTGAGCAGTACTTC. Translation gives CASSRPLGEQYF. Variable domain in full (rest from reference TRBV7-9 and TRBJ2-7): DTGVSQNPRHKITKRGQNVTFRCDPISEHNRLYWYRQTLGQGPEFLTYFQNEAQLEKSRLLSDRFSAERPKGSFSTLEIQRTEQGDSAMYLCASSRPLGEQYFGPGTRLTVT.

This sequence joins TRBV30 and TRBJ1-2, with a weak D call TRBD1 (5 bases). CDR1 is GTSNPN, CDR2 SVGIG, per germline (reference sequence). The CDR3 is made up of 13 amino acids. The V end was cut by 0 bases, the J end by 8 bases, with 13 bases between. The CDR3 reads CAWSVPPGFGYTF. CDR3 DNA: TGTGCCTGGAGTGTACCCCCAGGGTTCGGCTACACCTTC.

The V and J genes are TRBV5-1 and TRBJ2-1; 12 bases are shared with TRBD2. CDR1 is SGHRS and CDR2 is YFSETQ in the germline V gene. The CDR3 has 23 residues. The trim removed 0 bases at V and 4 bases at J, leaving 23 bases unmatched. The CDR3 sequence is CASSLEASGGAPSLLPRYNEQFF. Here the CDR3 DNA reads TGCGCCAGCAGCTTGGAGGCTAGCGGGGGGGCCCCTTCCCTCCTACCTAGGTACAATGAGCAGTTCTTC.

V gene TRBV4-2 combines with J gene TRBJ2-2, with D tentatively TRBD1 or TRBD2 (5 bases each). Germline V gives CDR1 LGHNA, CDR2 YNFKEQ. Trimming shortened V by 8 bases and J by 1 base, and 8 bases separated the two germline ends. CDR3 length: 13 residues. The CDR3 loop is CASFGGNTGELFF. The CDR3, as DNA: TGTGCCAGCTTTGGGGGGAACACCGGGGAGCTGTTTTTT.